The clone carrying this TCR beta chain has ten or more counts. A library of TCRbeta sequences, prepared with unique molecular identifiers, was generated. Each CDR3 protein gets one entry after TCRdb re-called the PCR reads with MiXCR. Of approximately 400,000 distinct CDR3 sequences listed, under 13% are singletons. The CDR3 consists of 14 residues. V gave up 5 bases and J gave up 16 bases; unmatched junction bases: 14. Germline CDR1 SGHTA, CDR2 FQGNSA. The entry originates in a study of T-cell reconstitution after alpha-beta-depleted transplantation in children. Sequenced material: PBMCs from the stem cell graft donor, taken from the stem cell graft. This sequence was found in a human donor who donated a stem cell graft to a child with acute myeloid leukemia. The chain links TRBV7-2 to TRBJ1-4; TRBD1 agrees at 9 bases. CDR3 bases: TGTGCCAGCAGCCCGGGACAGGGTACGAGTCGGAAGTTTTTT. Translation gives CASSPGQGTSRKFF.